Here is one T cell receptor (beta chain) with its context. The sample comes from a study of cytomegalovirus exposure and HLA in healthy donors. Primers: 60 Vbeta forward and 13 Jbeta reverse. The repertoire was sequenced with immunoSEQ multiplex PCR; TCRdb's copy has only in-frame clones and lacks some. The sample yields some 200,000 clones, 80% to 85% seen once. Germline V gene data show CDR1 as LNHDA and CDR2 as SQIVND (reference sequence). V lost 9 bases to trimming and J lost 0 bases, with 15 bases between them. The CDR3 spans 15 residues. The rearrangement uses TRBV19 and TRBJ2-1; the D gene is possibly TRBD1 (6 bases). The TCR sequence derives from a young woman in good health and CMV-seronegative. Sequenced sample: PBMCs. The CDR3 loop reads CASHPGTPSYNEQFF. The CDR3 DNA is TGTGCCAGCCATCCGGGGACACCCTCCTACAATGAGCAGTTCTTC.